This T cell receptor beta chain came from a study of T cell repertoires in aging, cancer and after chemotherapy. The wider study: About 9 million TCR reads were in the whole dataset.

The template was genomic DNA from peripheral blood, not RNA. By share, this clonotype counts as medium-sized (0.01 to 0.1%). The V end lost 8 bases, the J end lost 5 bases, and 12 bases lay between the germline ends. Germline CDR1 MNHEY, CDR2 SVGAGI. The CDR3 totals 12 residues. Multiplex touch-down PCR with TRB-A/B primers amplified rearranged V-D-J TRB sequences. TCRdb recomputed calls from the multiplex PCR reads with MiXCR, one row per CDR3 protein. The repertoire includes roughly 8,300 distinct CDR3 sequences, roughly a third of them detected once, and 3.5% sits in the top ten. The sequence was collected from a human donor in good health. The specimen sequenced was blood. The chain links TRBV6-5 to TRBJ2-5; D uncertain. CDR3 in DNA: TGTGCCAGCGGAGACACGTTGGAGACCCAGTACTTC. This gives the protein CASGDTLETQYF.